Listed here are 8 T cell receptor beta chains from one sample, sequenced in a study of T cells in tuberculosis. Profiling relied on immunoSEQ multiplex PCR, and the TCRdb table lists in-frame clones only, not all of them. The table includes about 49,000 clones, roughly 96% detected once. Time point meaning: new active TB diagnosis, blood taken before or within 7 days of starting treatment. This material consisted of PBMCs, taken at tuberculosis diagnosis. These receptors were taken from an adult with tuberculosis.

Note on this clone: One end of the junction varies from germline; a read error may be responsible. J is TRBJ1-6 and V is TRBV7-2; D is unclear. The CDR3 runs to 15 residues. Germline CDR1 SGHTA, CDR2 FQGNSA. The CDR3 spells CAISPQAVYNSPLHF. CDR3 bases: TGTGCCATCAGCCCGCAGGCCGTTTATAATTCACCCCTCCACTTT.

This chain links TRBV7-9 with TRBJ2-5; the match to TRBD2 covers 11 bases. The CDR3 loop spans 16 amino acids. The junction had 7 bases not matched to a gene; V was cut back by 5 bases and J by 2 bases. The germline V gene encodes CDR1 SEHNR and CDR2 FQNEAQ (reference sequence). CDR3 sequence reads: CASSHPRTSGQETQYF. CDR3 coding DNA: TGTGCCAGCAGCCACCCAAGGACTAGCGGGCAAGAGACCCAGTACTTC.

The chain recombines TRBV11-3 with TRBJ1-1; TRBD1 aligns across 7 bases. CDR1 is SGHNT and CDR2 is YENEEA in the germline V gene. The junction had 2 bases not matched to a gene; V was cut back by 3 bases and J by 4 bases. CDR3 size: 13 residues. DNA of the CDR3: TGTGCCAGCAGCTTGAACAGGGGCACTGAAGCTTTCTTT. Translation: CASSLNRGTEAFF. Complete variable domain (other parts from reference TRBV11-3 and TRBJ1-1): EAGVVQSPRYKIIEKKQPVAFWCNPISGHNTLYWYLQNLGQGPELLIRYENEEAVDDSQLPKDRFSAERLKGVDSTLKIQPAELGDSAVYLCASSLNRGTEAFFGQGTRLTVV.

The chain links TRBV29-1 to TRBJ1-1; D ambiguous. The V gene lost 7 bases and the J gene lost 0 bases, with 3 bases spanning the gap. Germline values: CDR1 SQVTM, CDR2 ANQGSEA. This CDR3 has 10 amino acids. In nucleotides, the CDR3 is TGCAGCGGTATGAACACTGAAGCTTTCTTT. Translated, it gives CSGMNTEAFF.

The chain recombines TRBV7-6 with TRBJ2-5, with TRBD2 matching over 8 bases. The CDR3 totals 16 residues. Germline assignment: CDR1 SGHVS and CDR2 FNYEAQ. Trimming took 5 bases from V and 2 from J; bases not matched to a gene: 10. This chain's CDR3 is CASSVPRGTSQETQYF. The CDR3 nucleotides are TGTGCCAGCAGCGTCCCAAGGGGGACTAGTCAAGAGACCCAGTACTTC. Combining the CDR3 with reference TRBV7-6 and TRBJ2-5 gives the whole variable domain GAGVSQSPRYKVTKRGQDVALRCDPISGHVSLYWYRQALGQGPEFLTYFNYEAQQDKSGLPNDRFSAERPEGSISTLTIQRTEQRDSAMYRCASSVPRGTSQETQYFGPGTRLLVL.

The CDR3 coding sequence is TGTGCCAGCACTGACAGAGGGAAACTGTTTTTT. It encodes CASTDRGKLFF. The genes are TRBV25-1 and TRBJ1-4; maybe TRBD1 (5 bases). Germline values: CDR1 MGHDK, CDR2 SYGVNS. CDR3 length: 11 residues. V was pared by 7 bases and J by 11 bases, with 11 bases between.

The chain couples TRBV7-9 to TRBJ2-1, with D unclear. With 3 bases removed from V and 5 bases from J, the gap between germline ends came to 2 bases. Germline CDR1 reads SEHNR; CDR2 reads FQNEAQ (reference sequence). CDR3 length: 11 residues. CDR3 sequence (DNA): TGTGCCAGCAGCTTCGACAATGAGCAGTTCTTC. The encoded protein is CASSFDNEQFF. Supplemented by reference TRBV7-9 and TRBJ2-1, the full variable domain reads DTGVSQNPRHKITKRGQNVTFRCDPISEHNRLYWYRQTLGQGPEFLTYFQNEAQLEKSRLLSDRFSAERPKGSFSTLEIQRTEQGDSAMYLCASSFDNEQFFGPGTRLTVL.

CDR3 protein: CASSRGQGYGYTF. The CDR3, as DNA: TGTGCCAGTAGTAGAGGACAGGGATATGGCTACACCTTC. V gene TRBV19 combines with J gene TRBJ1-2; TRBD1 matches at 8 bases. The J segment lost 5 bases and the V segment lost 4 bases, leaving 3 bases of the junction unmatched. Germline loops: CDR1 LNHDA, CDR2 SQIVND (reference sequence). The CDR3 is 13 amino acids.